The 26 T cell receptor beta chains given below trace back to one sample, sequenced in a study of shared clonotypes between healthy human individuals. Sequencing was performed with immunoSEQ multiplex PCR; in TCRdb, only in-frame clones are kept and a portion is missing. The data hold about 2.4 million clones, with approximately 94% observed a single time. The sequencing sample was made of naive CD4+ T cells from PBMCs. Subset in this sample: CD45RA+ positively selected. Source of these receptors: a man between 18 and 29 years old in good health. Some clones in this sample may be carry-over from other donors' samples.

The chain has TRBV7-9 and TRBJ1-1, with 7 bases matching TRBD1. Germline-derived CDR1 and CDR2 are SEHNR and FQNEAQ (reference sequence). Germline trimming cut 7 bases from V and 3 bases from J; bases unmatched to any gene: 14. The CDR3 runs 16 residues. This CDR3 is CASTNLRKGAYTEAFF. In nucleotides, the CDR3 is TGTGCCAGCACCAACTTACGTAAGGGGGCCTACACTGAAGCTTTCTTT.

The chain recombines TRBV10-3 with TRBJ2-7, with 8 bases identical to TRBD2. J lost 7 bases, V lost 0 bases, and 17 bases had no gene match. Germline CDR1 and CDR2: ENHRY and SYGVKD. This CDR3 has 18 amino acids. CDR3 in amino acids: CAISESSGSGERMGEQYF. The CDR3 DNA reads TGTGCCATCAGTGAGTCCAGTGGTAGCGGGGAAAGGATGGGGGAGCAGTACTTC.

The rearrangement joins TRBV14 to TRBJ2-7; no reliable D call. Germline loops: CDR1 SGHDN, CDR2 FVKESK. The CDR3 contains 14 residues. With 1 base removed from V and 0 bases from J, the gap between germline ends came to 7 bases. Here the CDR3 reads CASSQAPSSYEQYF. DNA of the CDR3: TGTGCCAGCAGCCAAGCTCCCAGCTCCTACGAGCAGTACTTC.

The chain employs TRBV9 and TRBJ2-1; D is ambiguous. V was cut by 0 bases and J by 3 bases, with 10 bases left in between. Germline-derived CDR1 and CDR2 are SGDLS and YYNGEE. This CDR3 contains 15 residues. The CDR3 sequence: CASSVGGNGYNEQFF. The CDR3 DNA sequence: TGTGCCAGCAGCGTAGGGGGTAACGGCTACAATGAGCAGTTCTTC.

The table lists this clone with a count of one. The chain joins TRBV28 to TRBJ2-7; the match to TRBD2 covers 9 bases. The germline CDR1 and CDR2 sequences are MDHEN and SYDVKM. The CDR3 consists of 16 residues. Trimming removed 6 bases from V and 5 bases from J; junction bases left unmatched: 14. CDR3 in DNA: TGTGCCAGCAGATTACAAGATCTAGCGGGGAGGGACGAGCAGTACTTC. Translating it yields CASRLQDLAGRDEQYF.

This clone was seen only a few times. The chain couples TRBV7-9 to TRBJ1-2; tentative D call: TRBD1 (6 bases). Per the germline V gene, CDR1 is SEHNR and CDR2 is FQNEAQ (reference sequence). This CDR3 has 15 residues. V gave up 2 bases and J gave up 0 bases, with 10 bases separating them. The CDR3 spells CASSLLDRANYGYTF. CDR3 nucleotide sequence: TGTGCCAGCAGCTTACTGGACAGAGCTAACTATGGCTACACCTTC.

The J gene is TRBJ1-4, the V gene TRBV5-1, with 12 bases lining up with TRBD1. Germline CDR1 reads SGHRS; CDR2 reads YFSETQ. The CDR3 contains 15 residues. With V trimmed by 3 bases and J by 7 bases, 4 bases remained unmatched. DNA for the CDR3: TGCGCCAGCAGCTCGGGACAGGGGGCCAGTGAAAAACTGTTTTTT. It specifies CASSSGQGASEKLFF.

This chain links TRBV5-1 with TRBJ1-2; 8 bases are shared with TRBD1. In germline, CDR1 is SGHRS, CDR2 YFSETQ. This CDR3 contains 15 residues. The ends lost 2 bases at V and 0 bases at J; junction bases unmatched: 3. CDR3 nucleotides: TGCGCCAGCAGCTTACGACAGGGGTCTAACTATGGCTACACCTTC. It translates to CASSLRQGSNYGYTF.

This clone was seen once. The V and J genes are TRBV5-6 and TRBJ2-5, with D hard to call. The DNA end is a closer match to TRBJ2-7, so the J assignment may be wrong. The CDR3 covers 12 residues. In germline, CDR1 is SGHDT, CDR2 YYEEEE. The CDR3 protein is CASNNYPGEQYF. The CDR3 nucleotides read TGTGCCAGCAACAACTACCCCGGCGAGCAGTACTTC.

J is TRBJ2-7 and V is TRBV9; D could derive from TRBD1 or TRBD2 (5 bases each). The germline V and J ends were trimmed by 3 bases and 6 bases, with 10 bases remaining between them. This CDR3 has 12 amino acids. Per germline, CDR1 SGDLS and CDR2 YYNGEE. CDR3 nucleotide sequence: TGTGCCAGCAGCGGTTCCGGGGCCGAGCAGTACTTC. Residues: CASSGSGAEQYF.

The CDR3 protein is CASSPQPNTEAFF. DNA for the CDR3: TGTGCCAGCAGTCCGCAACCGAACACTGAAGCTTTCTTT. V is TRBV6-1 and J is TRBJ1-1; D remains unclear. Germline CDR1 and CDR2: MNHNS and SASEGT. V lost 5 bases and J 1 base, leaving 8 bases between the germline ends. The CDR3 spans 13 residues.

The genes are TRBV28 and TRBJ2-1; TRBD2 matches 8 bases. Germline V gene sequence: CDR1 MDHEN, CDR2 SYDVKM. With V trimmed by 6 bases and J by 6 bases, 10 bases remained unmatched. CDR3 length: 15 residues. This CDR3 is CASRPPGGLVNEQFF. The CDR3 nucleotides are TGTGCCAGCAGACCTCCGGGGGGACTAGTCAATGAGCAGTTCTTC. Complete variable domain (other parts from reference TRBV28 and TRBJ2-1): DVKVTQSSRYLVKRTGEKVFLECVQDMDHENMFWYRQDPGLGLRLIYFSYDVKMKEKGDIPEGYSVSREKKERFSLILESASTNQTSMYLCASRPPGGLVNEQFFGPGTRLTVL.

The rearrangement joins TRBV5-6 to TRBJ1-2; D perhaps matches TRBD1 (6 bases). V lost 1 base and J 3 bases, leaving 10 bases between the germline ends. This CDR3 region has 14 residues. The germline V gene encodes CDR1 SGHDT and CDR2 YYEEEE. In nucleotides, the CDR3 is TGTGCCAGCAGCTTGTTAGGGGGTTACTATGGCTACACCTTC. This codes for CASSLLGGYYGYTF.

The J gene is TRBJ1-1, the V gene TRBV27; maybe TRBD1 (5 bases). The CDR3 sequence is 15 residues long. The germline V and J ends were trimmed by 3 bases and 0 bases, with 11 bases remaining between them. Germline CDR1 is MNHEY and CDR2 is SMNVEV (reference sequence). The CDR3 here is CASSLSGWVNTEAFF. The CDR3 DNA reads TGTGCCAGCAGTTTGTCAGGGTGGGTGAACACTGAAGCTTTCTTT.

Concerning this clone: Other DNA variants within this sample encode the same CDR3. In DNA form, the CDR3 reads TGTGCCAGCAGTTTATTCGGCAGGGGGGGCACTGAAGCTTTCTTT. As protein: CASSLFGRGGTEAFF. The chain uses TRBV28 and TRBJ1-1; TRBD1 matches 7 bases. Per the germline V gene, CDR1 is MDHEN and CDR2 is SYDVKM. J lost 4 bases, V lost 1 base, and 6 bases had no gene match. The CDR3 is 15 residues long.

The V and J genes are TRBV6-5 and TRBJ2-1; 8 bases are a match to TRBD1. V was clipped by 4 bases and J by 6 bases; unmatched bases: 8. The CDR3 extends over 15 amino acids. Per the germline V gene, CDR1 is MNHEY and CDR2 is SVGAGI. DNA of the CDR3: TGTGCCAGCAGTTCAGGGGGCGCGGACAGCAATGAGCAGTTCTTC. Translated: CASSSGGADSNEQFF.

The chain joins TRBV29-1 to TRBJ2-1; 9 bases map to TRBD1. In germline, CDR1 is SQVTM, CDR2 ANQGSEA. The CDR3 loop spans 14 amino acids. V lost 7 bases and J lost 4; bases outside the gene matches: 8. CDR3 protein: CSAERDRVYNEQFF. In DNA, the CDR3 is TGCAGCGCCGAAAGGGACAGGGTTTACAATGAGCAGTTCTTC.

For this clone: The sample has other DNA sequences that encode this CDR3 too. J is TRBJ1-2 and V is TRBV4-3, with D perhaps TRBD1 (6 bases). The ends were cut back, 3 bases at V and 7 bases at J, with 15 bases in the middle. Germline values: CDR1 LGHNA, CDR2 YSLEER. The CDR3 covers 14 residues. The CDR3 spells CASSHTPGEGGYTF. The DNA for the CDR3 is TGCGCCAGCAGCCACACCCCAGGGGAGGGTGGCTACACCTTC.

The chain has TRBV18 and TRBJ1-1; D may be TRBD1 (5 bases). Germline values: CDR1 KGHSH, CDR2 LQKENI. This CDR3 has 16 residues. The V gene lost 0 bases and the J gene lost 0 bases, with 11 bases spanning the gap. The CDR3 DNA is TGTGCCAGCTCACCACCGAATGAACAGGTGAACACTGAAGCTTTCTTT. Translation: CASSPPNEQVNTEAFF.

This sequence joins TRBV5-1 and TRBJ1-2, with D perhaps matching TRBD1 (5 bases). There are 16 residues in the CDR3. V was clipped by 2 bases and J by 0 bases, with 14 bases between them. Germline CDR1 and CDR2: SGHRS and YFSETQ. In DNA, the CDR3 is TGCGCCAGCAGCTTCGGACCTAGGGGAGCTAACTATGGCTACACCTTC. This gives the protein CASSFGPRGANYGYTF.

This chain uses TRBV18 with TRBJ1-5, with D uncertain. Germline V CDR1 and CDR2: KGHSH, LQKENI. Trimming left V 2 bases short and J 4 bases short, with 15 bases between. The CDR3 length is 16 residues. The CDR3 DNA follows: TGTGCCAGCTCACCATCGTGGAGTGCCTCAAATCAGCCCCAGCATTTT. This encodes CASSPSWSASNQPQHF.

This clone was seen more than once but under ten times. V gene TRBV7-9 combines with J gene TRBJ1-1; the D is unclear. Per the germline V gene, CDR1 is SEHNR and CDR2 is FQNEAQ (reference sequence). Deletions cut 1 base from V and 0 bases from J, with 6 bases between. This CDR3 is 14 amino acids long. The CDR3 reads CASSLEPVNTEAFF. CDR3 nucleotide sequence: TGTGCCAGCAGCTTAGAGCCAGTGAACACTGAAGCTTTCTTT.

The rearrangement joins TRBV11-2 to TRBJ1-1, with TRBD1 identical over 9 bases. This CDR3 is 15 amino acids long. V lost 3 bases, J lost 4 bases, and 6 bases stayed unmatched. Germline values: CDR1 SGHAT, CDR2 FQNNGV. This CDR3 reads CASSFVKTGGTEAFF. CDR3 DNA sequence: TGTGCCAGCAGCTTTGTCAAGACAGGGGGCACTGAAGCTTTCTTT.

The rearrangement uses TRBV6-5 and TRBJ2-7, with 7 bases that match TRBD2. J was trimmed by 2 bases and V by 2 bases; bases with no gene match: 6. The CDR3 sequence is 15 residues long. Germline V gene sequence: CDR1 MNHEY, CDR2 SVGAGI. The CDR3 nucleotides read TGTGCCAGCAGTTACCGAGAGGGAGGGACCTACGAGCAGTACTTC. As protein: CASSYREGGTYEQYF.

The rearrangement links TRBV19 to TRBJ1-1; D might be TRBD1 (5 bases). Trimming removed 3 bases from V and 5 bases from J, with 13 bases in between. The CDR3 is 14 amino acids. CDR1 and CDR2 (germline): LNHDA, SQIVND (reference sequence). The CDR3 nucleotides are TGTGCCAGTAGTATCGAGGGGCTTGCGACTGAAGCTTTCTTT. This codes for CASSIEGLATEAFF.

V and J are TRBV9 and TRBJ2-1, with D possibly TRBD1 on 5 matching bases. Trimming removed 0 bases at V and 4 bases at J, with 8 bases between. Germline loops: CDR1 SGDLS, CDR2 YYNGEE. The CDR3 covers 14 residues. The chain's CDR3 is CASSVEGLYNEQFF. DNA for the CDR3: TGTGCCAGCAGCGTAGAGGGGTTATACAATGAGCAGTTCTTC.